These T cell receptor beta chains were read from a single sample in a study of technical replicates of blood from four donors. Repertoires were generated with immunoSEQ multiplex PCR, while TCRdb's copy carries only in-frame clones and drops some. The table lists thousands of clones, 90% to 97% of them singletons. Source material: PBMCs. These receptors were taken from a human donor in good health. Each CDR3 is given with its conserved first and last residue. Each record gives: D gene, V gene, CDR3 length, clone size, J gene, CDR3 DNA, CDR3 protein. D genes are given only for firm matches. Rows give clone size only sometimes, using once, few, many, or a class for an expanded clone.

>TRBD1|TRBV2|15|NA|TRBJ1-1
TGTGCCAGCAGTGAATCAGGGGGAAGGAACACTGAAGCTTTCTTT
CASSESGGRNTEAFF
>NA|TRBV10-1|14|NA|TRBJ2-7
TGCGCCAGCAGTGATCACAGGAGCTCCTACGAGCAGTACTTC
CASSDHRSSYEQYF
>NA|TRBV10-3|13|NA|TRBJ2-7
TGTGCCATCAGTGAGGATCAGGGGCACGAGCAGTACTTC
CAISEDQGHEQYF
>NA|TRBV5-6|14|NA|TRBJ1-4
TGTGCCAGCAGTGTAGGCCCCAGGAGGGGAAAACTGTTTTTT
CASSVGPRRGKLFF
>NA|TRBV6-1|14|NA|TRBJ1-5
TGTGCCAGCAAGGAGGACGGAGTTTATCAGCCCCAGCATTTT
CASKEDGVYQPQHF
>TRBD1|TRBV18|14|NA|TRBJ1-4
TGTGCCAGCTCACCCGGACAGGCTAATGAAAAACTGTTTTTT
CASSPGQANEKLFF
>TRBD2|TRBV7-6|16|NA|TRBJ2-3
TGTGCCAGCAGCTCAGGACTAGCGGCCCACACAGATACGCAGTATTTT
CASSSGLAAHTDTQYF
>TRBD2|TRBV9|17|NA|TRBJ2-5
TGTGCCAGCAGCGTAGGGACTAGCGGGAGTCGGTATGAGACCCAGTACTTC
CASSVGTSGSRYETQYF
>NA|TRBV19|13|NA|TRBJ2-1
TGTGCCAGTAGTCTTACTAGCTGGAATGAGCAGTTCTTC
CASSLTSWNEQFF
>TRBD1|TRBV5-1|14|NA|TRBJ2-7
TGCGCCAGCAGCTTCGGGACAGCTAGCTACGAGCAGTACTTC
CASSFGTASYEQYF
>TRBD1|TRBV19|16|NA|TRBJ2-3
TGTGCCAGTAGTATACGACAGGGCTCGGGCACAGATACGCAGTATTTT
CASSIRQGSGTDTQYF
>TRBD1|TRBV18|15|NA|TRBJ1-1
TGTGCCAGCTCACTGGGGACAGGGCGGGACACTGAAGCTTTCTTT
CASSLGTGRDTEAFF
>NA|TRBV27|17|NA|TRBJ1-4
TGTGCCAGCAGTCATGGGGCAGCTCGATCAACTAATGAAAAACTGTTTTTT
CASSHGAARSTNEKLFF
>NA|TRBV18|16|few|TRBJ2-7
TGTGCCAGCTCACCCGTGGTTGGGACTGGTTACTACGAGCAGTACTTC
CASSPVVGTGYYEQYF
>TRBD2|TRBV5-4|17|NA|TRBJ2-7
TGTGCCAGCAGCTTTTATAGCGGGAGGGCCGGGGCCTACGAGCAGTACTTC
CASSFYSGRAGAYEQYF
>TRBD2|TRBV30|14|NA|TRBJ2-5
TGTGCCTGGAGTCGGGGCGGGAGCGGGGAGACCCAGTACTTC
CAWSRGGSGETQYF
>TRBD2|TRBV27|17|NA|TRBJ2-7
TGTGCCAGCAGTTTACTGTGGACTAGCGGGAGCCACGGTGAGCAGTACTTC
CASSLLWTSGSHGEQYF
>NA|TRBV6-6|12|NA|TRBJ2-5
TGTGCCAGCAGTTCAAATCGGGAGACCCAGTACTTC
CASSSNRETQYF
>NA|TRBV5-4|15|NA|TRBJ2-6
TGTGCCAGCAGCTCGGACAGCTCTGGGGCCAACGTCCTGACTTTC
CASSSDSSGANVLTF
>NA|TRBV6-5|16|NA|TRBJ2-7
TGTGCCAGCAGTTACGGAGGAGGTAATTTCGGCTCCGAGCAGTACTTC
CASSYGGGNFGSEQYF
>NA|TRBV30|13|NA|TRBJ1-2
TGTGCCTGCCCCAGGACAGCGAACTATGGCTACACCTTC
CACPRTANYGYTF
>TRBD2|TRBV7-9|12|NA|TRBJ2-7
TGTGCCAGCAGCCGGGACTATGGCGAGCAGTACTTC
CASSRDYGEQYF
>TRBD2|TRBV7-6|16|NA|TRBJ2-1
TGTGCCAGCAGCGCCCTACTAGCGGGAGGGTACAATGAGCAGTTCTTC
CASSALLAGGYNEQFF
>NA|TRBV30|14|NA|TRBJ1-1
TGTGCCTGGAGTGTGGGGGGAGGCGGCACTGAAGCTTTCTTT
CAWSVGGGGTEAFF
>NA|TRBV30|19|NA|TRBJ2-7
TGTGCCTGGAGCGGGGGATTGAGACGGTTCTTGTCCGTCTCCCACGAGCAGTACTTC
CAWSGGLRRFLSVSHEQYF
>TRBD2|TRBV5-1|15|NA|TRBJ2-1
TGCGCCAGCAGCTTGTTCGCGGGAGGGGGCAATGAGCAGTTCTTC
CASSLFAGGGNEQFF
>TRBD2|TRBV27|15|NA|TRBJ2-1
TGTGCCAGCAGTCCTCTAGCGGGAGGGGGCAATGAGCAGTTCTTC
CASSPLAGGGNEQFF
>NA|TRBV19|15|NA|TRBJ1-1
TGTGCCAGTAGTAGCGGTTGGCAGGGAAACACTGAAGCTTTCTTT
CASSSGWQGNTEAFF
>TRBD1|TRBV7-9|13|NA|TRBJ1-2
TGTGCCAGCAGCTTACCAGGGGGCTGGGGCTACACCTTC
CASSLPGGWGYTF
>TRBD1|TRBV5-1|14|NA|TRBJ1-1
TGCGCCAGCAGCTTTTCAGGGGGGAACACTGAAGCTTTCTTT
CASSFSGGNTEAFF
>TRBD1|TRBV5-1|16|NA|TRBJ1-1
TGCGCCAGCAGCCCGGGACAGGCAGCCCGGAGGACTGAAGCTTTCTTT
CASSPGQAARRTEAFF
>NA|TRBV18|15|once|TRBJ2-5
TGTGCCAGCTCACCAGGTCCACAAAGCGGGGAGACCCAGTACTTC
CASSPGPQSGETQYF
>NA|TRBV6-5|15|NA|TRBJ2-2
TGTGCCAGCAGTTACATTAGGGGCGGCACCGGGGAGCTGTTTTTT
CASSYIRGGTGELFF
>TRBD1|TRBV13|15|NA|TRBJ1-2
TGTGCCAGCAGCTTAGGGGGACAGGGGCACTATGGCTACACCTTC
CASSLGGQGHYGYTF
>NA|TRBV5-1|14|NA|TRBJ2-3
TGCGCCAGCAGCGTCCCGGTAGACTTGGATACGCAGTATTTT
CASSVPVDLDTQYF
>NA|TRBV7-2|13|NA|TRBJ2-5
TGTGCCAGCAGCTTGAACTTCCAAGAGACCCAGTACTTC
CASSLNFQETQYF
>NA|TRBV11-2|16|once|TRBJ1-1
TGTGCCAGCAGCCTTTTGGGAGGTAGGCGGAACACTGAAGCTTTCTTT
CASSLLGGRRNTEAFF
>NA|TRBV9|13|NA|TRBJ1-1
TGTGCCAGCAGTCAGCGGGGTGGCAATGAAGCTTTCTTT
CASSQRGGNEAFF
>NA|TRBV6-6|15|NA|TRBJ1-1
TGTGCCAGCAGATTAAAACAGGGCATGAACACTGAAGCTTTCTTT
CASRLKQGMNTEAFF
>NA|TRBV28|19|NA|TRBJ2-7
TGTGCCAGCAGTTTCAGTCAGGGTCTGGGGGGGCTAGCGGAGTACGAGCAGTACTTC
CASSFSQGLGGLAEYEQYF
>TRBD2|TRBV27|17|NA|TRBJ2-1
TGTGCCAGCAGTTTATACGTGGCTAGCGGGGTCGACAATGAGCAGTTCTTC
CASSLYVASGVDNEQFF
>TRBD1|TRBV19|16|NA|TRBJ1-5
TGTGCCAGTAGTGTTCTACAGGGGGTAAGCAATCAGCCCCAGCATTTT
CASSVLQGVSNQPQHF
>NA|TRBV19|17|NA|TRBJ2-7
TGTGCCAGTAGTCTTAACCCAGGGTCATATGGCTCCTACGAGCAGTACTTC
CASSLNPGSYGSYEQYF
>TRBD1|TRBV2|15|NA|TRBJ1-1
TGTGCCAGCAGTGCTACCGGGACAGGGGTCACTGAAGCTTTCTTT
CASSATGTGVTEAFF
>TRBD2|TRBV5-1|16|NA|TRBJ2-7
TGCGCCAGCAACCTCGATTGGGGGGGGACGGCCCACGAGCAGTACTTC
CASNLDWGGTAHEQYF
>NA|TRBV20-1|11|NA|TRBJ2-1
TGCACCCTACAGGACTACAATGAGCAGTTCTTC
CTLQDYNEQFF
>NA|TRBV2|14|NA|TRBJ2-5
TGTGCCAGCAGTGACAGGGTGAATGGAGAGACCCAGTACTTC
CASSDRVNGETQYF
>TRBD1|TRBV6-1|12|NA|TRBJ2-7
TGTGCCAGCAGTTCAGGGGGAAACGAGCAGTACTTC
CASSSGGNEQYF
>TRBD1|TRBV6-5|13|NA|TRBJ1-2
TGTGCCAGCAGCGTGACAGGGGCCGCTGGCTACACCTTC
CASSVTGAAGYTF
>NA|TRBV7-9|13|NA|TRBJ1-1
TGTGCCAGCAGCTTATGGCAGAACACTGAAGCTTTCTTT
CASSLWQNTEAFF
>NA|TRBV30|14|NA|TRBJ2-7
TGTGCCTGGAGTGTACGGTCGTTCGGCGGGGAGCAGTACTTC
CAWSVRSFGGEQYF
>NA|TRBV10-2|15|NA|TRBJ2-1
TGCGCCAGCAGTGAGTCGGAGGGAGGAGGGAATGAGCAGTTCTTC
CASSESEGGGNEQFF
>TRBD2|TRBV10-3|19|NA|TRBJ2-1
TGTGCCATCAGTGAATCCGGGACTAGCGGGAGAAAGTCCTACAATGAGCAGTTCTTC
CAISESGTSGRKSYNEQFF
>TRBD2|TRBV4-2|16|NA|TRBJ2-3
TGTGCCAGCAGCCAAGATCTAGCGGGAGGCACAGATACGCAGTATTTT
CASSQDLAGGTDTQYF